This entry describes one T cell receptor (beta chain). The sample originates from a study of cytomegalovirus exposure and HLA in healthy donors. This CDR3 comprises 14 residues. Germline CDR1 SGHNT, CDR2 YYREEE (reference sequence). The primer mix had 60 Vbeta and 13 Jbeta primers. Profiled with immunoSEQ multiplex PCR; TCRdb holds only in-frame clones, not every one. The sample table includes around 75,000 clones. The gene calls are TRBV5-4 and TRBJ2-3; D ambiguous. The clonotype was recovered from a man aged 40-55 years in good health and CMV-seronegative. Sequenced input: PBMCs. In DNA, the CDR3 is TGTGTCGCGCAGGCAACCTATAGCACAGATACGCAGTATTTT. As protein: CVAQATYSTDTQYF.